What follows are 25 T cell receptor beta chains derived from one specimen sequenced in a study of T cell responses to AZD1222 COVID-19 vaccine. Using immunoSEQ multiplex PCR, the repertoire was profiled, and TCRdb retains in-frame clones only, with some absent. This table has about 120,000 clones, 80% to 90% appearing once. Sequencing used peripheral blood, obtained on day 0 of AZD1222 vaccination. The receptor set was obtained from an adult in good health.

Here the CDR3 reads CASSEDGQGVSSNQPQHF. The CDR3 nucleotides read TGTGCCAGCAGTGAAGATGGGCAGGGCGTATCTAGCAATCAGCCCCAGCATTTT. J is TRBJ1-5 and V is TRBV6-1; D possibly corresponds to TRBD1 (5 bases). Germline CDR1 reads MNHNS; CDR2 reads SASEGT. This CDR3 comprises 18 residues. Trimming cost V 1 base and J 0 bases, with 16 bases left between them.

A remark on this clone: At one end, the junction sequence differs from germline, possibly due to a read error. This chain connects TRBV7-7 to TRBJ2-3; tentative D call: TRBD1 (6 bases). The CDR3 runs to 15 residues. Germline CDR1 is SSHAT and CDR2 is FNYEAQ (reference sequence). CDR3 sequence (DNA): TGTGCTAGCAGCCCAACGGGACACGTCACAGATACGCAGTATTTT. This codes for CASSPTGHVTDTQYF.

The J gene is TRBJ1-5, the V gene TRBV6-1; maybe TRBD1 (6 bases). This CDR3 contains 14 residues. Germline V lookup: CDR1 MNHNS, CDR2 SASEGT. Trimming stripped 2 bases from V and 7 bases from J, with 12 bases between. The CDR3 here is CASSEIRGGQPQHF. CDR3 nucleotide sequence: TGTGCCAGCAGTGAAATCAGGGGAGGACAGCCCCAGCATTTT.

CDR3 sequence reads: CASGSAPSGNTIYF. CDR3 DNA sequence: TGTGCCAGCGGGAGTGCGCCCTCTGGAAACACCATATATTTT. The chain is built from TRBV5-4 and TRBJ1-3, with D unclear. The CDR3 has 14 residues. CDR1 SGHNT and CDR2 YYREEE come from the germline V gene (reference sequence). Trimming took off 7 bases at V and 0 bases at J, with 11 bases between the two ends.

The chain carries TRBV28 and TRBJ1-2, with a weak D call TRBD1 (6 bases). Germline assignment: CDR1 MDHEN and CDR2 SYDVKM. V lost 4 bases and J lost 2, with 14 bases in between. CDR3 length equals 15 residues. The CDR3 DNA reads as TGTGCCAGCAGTTCCCCCTCAGGGGTAAACTATGGCTACACCTTC. It yields the protein CASSSPSGVNYGYTF.

The J gene is TRBJ1-4, the V gene TRBV30; D remains ambiguous. This CDR3 region has 14 residues. Looked up from germline, CDR1 is GTSNPN and CDR2 is SVGIG (reference sequence). Trimming left V 3 bases short and J 4 bases short, with 12 bases between. CDR3 nucleotide sequence: TGTGCCTGGAGGCCGAGTTTATTTAATGAAAAACTGTTTTTT. This gives the protein CAWRPSLFNEKLFF.

The chain is built from TRBV11-2 and TRBJ1-1, with 7 bases aligning to TRBD1. CDR1 SGHAT and CDR2 FQNNGV come from the germline V gene. This CDR3 is built from 16 residues. V shed 5 bases and J 1 base; nucleotides not matched to a gene: 10. CDR3 DNA sequence: TGTGCCAGCAGCGAACCGGGACAGAGTAAGAACACTGAAGCTTTCTTT. Translation: CASSEPGQSKNTEAFF.

The CDR3 DNA is TGCAGCGTTTACACCGGGGAGCTGTTTTTT. Translated: CSVYTGELFF. The chain links TRBV29-1 to TRBJ2-2; no clear D gene. This CDR3 has 10 residues. Germline loops: CDR1 SQVTM, CDR2 ANQGSEA. Trimming removed 5 bases from V and 3 bases from J, with 1 base in between.

This chain links TRBV28 with TRBJ1-1, with D maybe TRBD1 (5 bases). The CDR3 runs to 14 residues. CDR1 MDHEN and CDR2 SYDVKM come from the germline V gene. Trimming pared 8 bases from V and 0 bases from J, leaving 13 bases between. The CDR3, as DNA: TGTGCCAGCTCCGCAGGGTTAATGAACACTGAAGCTTTCTTT. This codes for CASSAGLMNTEAFF.

Here the CDR3 reads CASSKIGAYNTEAFF. In nucleotides, the CDR3 is TGTGCCAGTAGTAAGATAGGGGCTTATAACACTGAAGCTTTCTTT. The genes are TRBV19 and TRBJ1-1, with D possibly matching TRBD1 (5 bases). Trimming cost V 4 bases and J 2 bases, with 14 bases left between them. This CDR3 is 15 amino acids long. Germline CDR1 and CDR2: LNHDA and SQIVND (reference sequence).

The chain is built from TRBV24-1 and TRBJ2-3; 8 bases align to TRBD2. The CDR3 has 15 residues. CDR1 is KGHDR, CDR2 SFDVKD, per germline. J gave up 4 bases and V 4 bases, and 6 bases lay outside the gene matches. CDR3: CATSDRAAGADTQYF. The CDR3 DNA is TGTGCCACCAGTGACCGTGCAGCGGGAGCAGATACGCAGTATTTT.

The chain is built from TRBV5-4 and TRBJ1-1, with a possible D match to TRBD1 (6 bases). Germline lookup yields CDR1 SGHNT and CDR2 YYREEE (reference sequence). V gave up 3 bases and J gave up 5 bases, with 8 bases separating them. This CDR3 is built from 12 residues. The CDR3 DNA reads as TGTGCCAGCAGCTACAGGGAGACTGAAGCTTTCTTT. Translating gives CASSYRETEAFF.

This sequence joins TRBV11-2 and TRBJ2-5; D is undetermined. There are 11 residues in the CDR3. The V and J ends lost 0 bases and 4 bases respectively, with 0 bases between them. Germline V lookup: CDR1 SGHAT, CDR2 FQNNGV. In DNA, the CDR3 is TGTGCCAGCAGCTTAGAAGAGACCCAGTACTTC. Encoded protein: CASSLEETQYF.

This clone has a handful of counts. The chain has TRBV6-2 or TRBV6-3 and TRBJ2-2; 8 bases agree with TRBD1. Trimming took 5 bases from V and 4 from J; bases not matched to a gene: 6. Germline lookup yields CDR1 MNHEY and CDR2 SVGEGT. The CDR3 runs to 15 residues. The CDR3 loop reads CASSPGDRSTGELFF. In DNA, the CDR3 is TGTGCCAGCAGTCCCGGGGACAGGTCCACCGGGGAGCTGTTTTTT.

The rearrangement joins TRBV5-4 to TRBJ2-2; TRBD2 aligns across 9 bases. V was pared by 1 base and J by 5 bases, with 6 bases of the junction left unmatched. Germline CDR1 and CDR2: SGHNT and YYREEE (reference sequence). The CDR3 has 16 residues. The CDR3 nucleotides read TGTGCCAGCAGCTTGTCTTCAGGACTAGCGACCGGGGAGCTGTTTTTT. As protein: CASSLSSGLATGELFF.

The chain combines TRBV7-8 with TRBJ1-6, with no clear D. The V end was cut by 1 base, the J end by 5 bases, with 12 bases between. The germline V gene encodes CDR1 SGHVS and CDR2 FQNEAQ. The CDR3 contains 16 residues. The DNA for the CDR3 is TGTGCCAGCAGCTTAGACCGAGTATCCAATAATTCACCCCTCCACTTT. Encoded protein: CASSLDRVSNNSPLHF.

The chain combines TRBV5-1 with TRBJ2-7; 9 nucleotides line up with TRBD1. The length of the CDR3 is 14 residues. With V trimmed by 3 bases and J by 5 bases, 6 bases remained unmatched. The germline CDR1 and CDR2 sequences are SGHRS and YFSETQ. CDR3 nucleotide sequence: TGCGCCAGCAGCTACGACAGGGGGTACGACGAGCAGTACTTC. Protein sequence: CASSYDRGYDEQYF.

V gene TRBV5-1 combines with J gene TRBJ2-1; a possible D gene is TRBD2 (5 bases). Germline CDR1 and CDR2: SGHRS and YFSETQ. The V end was cut by 0 bases, the J end by 0 bases, with 13 bases between. The CDR3 runs 17 residues. For the CDR3, the DNA is TGCGCCAGCAGCTTGGCGCTTCTAGGGAGCTCCTACAATGAGCAGTTCTTC. Translation gives CASSLALLGSSYNEQFF.

The chain carries TRBV9 and TRBJ2-7; no firm D call. Trimming took 4 bases from V and 3 from J, leaving 11 bases between them. The CDR3 covers 13 residues. The germline V gene encodes CDR1 SGDLS and CDR2 YYNGEE. Here the CDR3 reads CASSTGPDYEQYF. The DNA for the CDR3 is TGTGCCAGCAGCACCGGACCAGACTACGAGCAGTACTTC.

This rearrangement joins TRBV2 to TRBJ2-7; a possible D gene is TRBD1 (6 bases). Trimming removed 2 bases at V and 6 bases at J, with 17 bases between. The CDR3 is 15 residues long. Looked up from germline, CDR1 is SNHLY and CDR2 is FYNNEI. The CDR3 nucleotides read TGTGCCAGCAGTGAAAGGCCCCCAGGGGCCGGCGAGCAGTACTTC. This codes for CASSERPPGAGEQYF.

This chain links TRBV5-1 with TRBJ2-2, with D maybe TRBD2 (5 bases). There are 16 residues in the CDR3. CDR1 is SGHRS, CDR2 YFSETQ, per germline. V was cut by 1 base and J by 6 bases, with 16 bases left in between. The CDR3 region has the DNA TGCGCCAGCAGCTTGTTCGGGGAAACTGTCGCCGGGGAGCTGTTTTTT. Protein sequence: CASSLFGETVAGELFF.

V usage is TRBV6-5 and J usage is TRBJ2-7; D is uncertain. The CDR3 is 11 residues long. The V end lost 5 bases, the J end lost 3 bases, and 5 bases lay between the germline ends. Germline assignment: CDR1 MNHEY and CDR2 SVGAGI. The CDR3 nucleotides are TGTGCCAGCAGTAACAACTACGAGCAGTACTTC. Amino acid sequence: CASSNNYEQYF.

The chain links TRBV28 to TRBJ1-3, with 8 bases aligning to TRBD1. The CDR3 runs 15 residues. The V segment lost 1 base and the J segment 5 bases; nucleotides outside the gene matches: 4. The V gene's germline CDR1 is MDHEN and CDR2 SYDVKM. The CDR3 DNA reads as TGTGCCAGCAGTTTATCCCAGGGGGCGAGAAACACCATATATTTT. Translating gives CASSLSQGARNTIYF.

The table lists this clone with a count of one. This chain uses TRBV29-1 with TRBJ2-3, with D perhaps matching TRBD1 or TRBD2 (5 bases each). This CDR3 has 12 residues. Germline V lookup: CDR1 SQVTM, CDR2 ANQGSEA. Trimming took 7 bases from V and 4 from J, leaving 12 bases between them. CDR3 loop: CSGGPMADTQYF. In nucleotides, the CDR3 is TGCAGCGGGGGACCTATGGCAGATACGCAGTATTTT.

In this sample, this clone turned up a few times. The chain is built from TRBV9 and TRBJ2-5; D unclear. Germline values: CDR1 SGDLS, CDR2 YYNGEE. V was pared by 0 bases and J by 9 bases, with 12 bases between. The CDR3 consists of 13 residues. The CDR3 loop is CASSVGPLGAQYF. CDR3 bases: TGTGCCAGCAGCGTAGGACCCCTTGGGGCCCAGTACTTC.